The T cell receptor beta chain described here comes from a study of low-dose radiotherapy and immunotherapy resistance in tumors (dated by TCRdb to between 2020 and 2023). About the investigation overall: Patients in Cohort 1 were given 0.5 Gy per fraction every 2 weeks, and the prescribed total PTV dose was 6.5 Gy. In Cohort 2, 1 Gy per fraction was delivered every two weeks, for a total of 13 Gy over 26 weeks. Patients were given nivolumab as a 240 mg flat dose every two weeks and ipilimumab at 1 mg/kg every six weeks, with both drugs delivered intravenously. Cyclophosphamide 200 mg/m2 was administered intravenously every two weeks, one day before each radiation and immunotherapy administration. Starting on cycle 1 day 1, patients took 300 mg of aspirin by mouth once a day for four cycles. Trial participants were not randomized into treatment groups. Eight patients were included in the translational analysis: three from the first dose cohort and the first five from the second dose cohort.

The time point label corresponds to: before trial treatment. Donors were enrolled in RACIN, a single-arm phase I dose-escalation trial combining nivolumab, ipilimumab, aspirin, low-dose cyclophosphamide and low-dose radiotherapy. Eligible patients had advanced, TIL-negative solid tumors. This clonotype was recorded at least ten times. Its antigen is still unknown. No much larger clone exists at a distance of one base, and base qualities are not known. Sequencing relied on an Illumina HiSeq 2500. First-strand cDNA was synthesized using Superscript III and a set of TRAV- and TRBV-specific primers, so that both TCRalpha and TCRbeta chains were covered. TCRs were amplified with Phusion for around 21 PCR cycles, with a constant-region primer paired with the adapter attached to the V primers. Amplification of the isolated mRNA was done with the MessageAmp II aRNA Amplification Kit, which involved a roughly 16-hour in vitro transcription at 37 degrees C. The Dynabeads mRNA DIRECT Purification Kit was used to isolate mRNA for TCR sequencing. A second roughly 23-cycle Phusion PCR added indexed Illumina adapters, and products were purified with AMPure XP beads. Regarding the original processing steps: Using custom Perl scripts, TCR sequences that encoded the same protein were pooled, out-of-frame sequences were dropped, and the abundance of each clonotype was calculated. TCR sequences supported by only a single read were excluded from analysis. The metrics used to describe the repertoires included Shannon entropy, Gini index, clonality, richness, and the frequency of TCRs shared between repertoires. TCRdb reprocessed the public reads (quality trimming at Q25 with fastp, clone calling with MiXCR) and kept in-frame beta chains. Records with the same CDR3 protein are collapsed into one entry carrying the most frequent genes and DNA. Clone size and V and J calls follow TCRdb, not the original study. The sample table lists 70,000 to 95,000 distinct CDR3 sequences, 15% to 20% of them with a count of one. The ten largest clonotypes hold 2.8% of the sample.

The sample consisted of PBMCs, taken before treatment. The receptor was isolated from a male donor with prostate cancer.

The DNA is TGTGCCAGCAGTGACAGGGCGCTGTACGAGCAGTACTTC. This translates into CASSDRALYEQYF. This chain is built from TRBV2 and TRBJ2-7; D gene: possibly TRBD1, on 5 matching bases. The germline ends are 10 bases apart after V is trimmed by 3 bases and J by 4 bases. CDR1 and CDR2 are drawn from the germline V gene: SNHLY, FYNNEI. The CDR3 runs 13 residues from the cysteine to the phenylalanine. The DNA shown is the 39-base CDR3, in frame from base 1.